This T cell receptor beta chain was found in a study of OX40 agonist ivuxolimab in advanced cancers. In terms of the full investigation: Ivuxolimab, which targeted the costimulatory receptor OX40 (CD134), was an agonistic, fully human IgG2 monoclonal antibody. Intravenous ivuxolimab was administered to patients every 2 weeks at six dose levels: 0.01, 0.1, 0.3, 1.5, 3 and 10 mg/kg. Peripheral TCRbeta sequencing was intended to test whether TCR sequence diversity was altered and clonal T-cell expansion was caused by ivuxolimab. Among the roughly 54 dose-escalation patients, around 20 had hepatocellular carcinoma, approximately 15 melanoma, 9 renal cell carcinoma and 9 head and neck cancer. The dose-escalation cohort was 82.7% male with a mean age of roughly 60 years, ranging from roughly 20 to 80. Three dose-escalation patients achieved partial responses, one with hepatocellular carcinoma and two with cutaneous melanoma. The monotherapy dose-escalation portion (N of about 57 patients) of the phase I ivuxolimab trial is reported in the paper. Prior anti-PD-1, anti-PD-L1 or anti-CTLA-4 therapy was permitted, and checkpoint inhibitors had been received by 40% to 50% of dose-escalation patients.

What the authors observed across the whole study: In the 0.1-3.0 mg/kg groups, partial responders had among the lowest normalized peripheral clonal expansion, particularly in CD8+ T cells. Low levels of normalized T-cell clonal expansion were also seen in some nonresponding patients. The antigen specificity of the peripheral T cells that underwent clonal expansion was not determined. At doses of 0.1 to 3.0 mg/kg, clonal expansion of both CD4+ and CD8+ T cells in blood was seen between baseline and week 6. After ivuxolimab, expanded clones were on average more numerous among CD8+ T cells than among CD4+ T cells.

To sequence the TCRbeta CDR3 region, genomic DNA was isolated from the sorted cells. TCRbeta CDR3 regions were sequenced using the immunoSEQ Assay. TCRdb carries this immuneACCESS record with in-frame sequences only. Its versions omit some clonotypes, under half of them owing to an unresolved V gene in the studies checked, with the rest unexplained. A total of some 34,000 clones appear in this sample, around 84% of them only once. The leading ten clones occupy about a fifth of the sample. V lost 2 bases and J lost 4 bases, and the count of bases not matched to a germline gene is 6. The CDR3 sequence holds 16 residues, the cysteine and phenylalanine included. This entry keeps only the CDR3 DNA: 48 bases, framed from base 1. The germline V gene encodes CDR1 SGHAT and CDR2 FQNNGV. A remark on this clone: This receptor's antigen is unknown. Per-nucleotide qualities are absent, and no much larger clonotype sits a single base away.

The trial excluded patients who had a history of autoimmune disease or were on systemic immunosuppression. In every dose cohort, peripheral blood was drawn for TCR sequencing at baseline, cycle 4 day 1, and cycle 7 day 1. Samples were obtained from an open-label, multicenter, first-in-human phase I dose-escalation trial of ivuxolimab. Adults with locally advanced or metastatic head and neck squamous cell, hepatocellular, melanoma or renal cell carcinoma were enrolled in the trial. Before TCR sequencing, CD4+ T cells and CD8+ T cells from peripheral blood were sorted into separate populations. This sequence uses TRBV11-2 and TRBJ2-7, with 12 central nucleotides matching TRBD1. The sample consisted of CD4+ or CD8+ T cells sorted from blood, taken in a trial of the OX40 agonist ivuxolimab. The receptor was derived from an adult with an advanced solid tumor such as melanoma, head and neck, liver or kidney cancer. CDR3 loop: CASSLRGGQGAYEQYF. The nucleotide sequence is TGTGCCAGCAGCTTACGAGGGGGACAGGGGGCTTACGAGCAGTACTTC.